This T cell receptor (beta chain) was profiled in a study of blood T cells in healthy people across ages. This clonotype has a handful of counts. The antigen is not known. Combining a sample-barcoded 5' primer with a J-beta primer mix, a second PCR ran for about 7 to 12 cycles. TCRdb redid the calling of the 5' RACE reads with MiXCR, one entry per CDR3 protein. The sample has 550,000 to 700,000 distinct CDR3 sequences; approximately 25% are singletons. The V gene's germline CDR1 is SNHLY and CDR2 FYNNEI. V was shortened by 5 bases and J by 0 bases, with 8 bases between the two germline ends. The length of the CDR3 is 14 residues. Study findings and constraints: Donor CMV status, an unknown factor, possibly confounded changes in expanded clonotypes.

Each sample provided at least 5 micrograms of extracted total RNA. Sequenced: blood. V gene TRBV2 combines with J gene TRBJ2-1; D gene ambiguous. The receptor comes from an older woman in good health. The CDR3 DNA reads TGTGCCAGCAGTCGCATGAGCTCCTACAATGAGCAGTTCTTC. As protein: CASSRMSSYNEQFF.